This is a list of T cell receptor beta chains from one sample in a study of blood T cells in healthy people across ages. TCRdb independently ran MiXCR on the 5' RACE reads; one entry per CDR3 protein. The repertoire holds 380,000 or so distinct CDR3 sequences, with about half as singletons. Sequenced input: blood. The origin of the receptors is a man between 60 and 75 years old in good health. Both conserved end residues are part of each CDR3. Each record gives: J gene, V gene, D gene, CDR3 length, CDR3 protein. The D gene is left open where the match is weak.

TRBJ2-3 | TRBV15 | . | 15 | CATSLTSGVTDTQYF
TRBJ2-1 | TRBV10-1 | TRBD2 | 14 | CASTPGGSYNEQFF
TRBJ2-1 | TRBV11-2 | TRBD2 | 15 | CASSPRSGRVDEQFF
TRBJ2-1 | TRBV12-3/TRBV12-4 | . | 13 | CASSHFRVNEQFF
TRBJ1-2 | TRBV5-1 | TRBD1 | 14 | CASSLSLGGDGYTF
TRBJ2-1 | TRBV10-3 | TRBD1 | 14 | CAIGRDREYNEQFF
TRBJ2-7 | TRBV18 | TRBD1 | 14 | CASSAPGQGGEQYF
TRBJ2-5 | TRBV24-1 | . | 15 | CATSDSGGIQETQYF
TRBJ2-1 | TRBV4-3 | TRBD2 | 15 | CASSQLAGSGNEQFF
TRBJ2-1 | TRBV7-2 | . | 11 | CASSPRLEQFF
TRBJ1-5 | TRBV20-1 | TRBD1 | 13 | CSALGTVGQPQHF
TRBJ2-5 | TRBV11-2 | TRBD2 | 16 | CASSLGASGGQETQYF
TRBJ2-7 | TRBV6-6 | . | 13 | CASRDPGFYEQYF
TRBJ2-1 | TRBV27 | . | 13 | CASRDRFYNEQFF
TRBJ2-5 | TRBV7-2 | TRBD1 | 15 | CASSLITGGAETQYF
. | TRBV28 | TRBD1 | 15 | CASTKTGGSYNEQYF
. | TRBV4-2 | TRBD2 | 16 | CASSQELAGVNYEQYF
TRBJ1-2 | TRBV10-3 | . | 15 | CAISESQGMGYGYTF
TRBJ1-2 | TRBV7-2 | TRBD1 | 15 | CAGSSRGRADYGYTF
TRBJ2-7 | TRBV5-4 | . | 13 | CASSADRTYEQYF
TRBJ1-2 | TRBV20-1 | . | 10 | CSASLAGYTF
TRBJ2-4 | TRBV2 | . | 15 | CASSEAGLAKNIQYF
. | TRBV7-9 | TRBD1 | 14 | CASSPGTAFYEQYF
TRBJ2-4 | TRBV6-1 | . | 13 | CASSDLAKNIQYF
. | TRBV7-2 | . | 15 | CASSTPGRGGNEQYF
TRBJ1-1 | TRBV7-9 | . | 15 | CASSLGLGVNTEAFF
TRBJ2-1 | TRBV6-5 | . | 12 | CATGARGGEQFF
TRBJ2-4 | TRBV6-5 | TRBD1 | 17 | CASSHVFSGTGENIQYF
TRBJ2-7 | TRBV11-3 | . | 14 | CASSSGLPPYEQYF
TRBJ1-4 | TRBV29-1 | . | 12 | CSVDMGGEKLFF
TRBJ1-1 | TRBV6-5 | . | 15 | CASSYSARVSTEAFF
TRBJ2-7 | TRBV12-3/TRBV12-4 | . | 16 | CASSQGASGTYNEQYF
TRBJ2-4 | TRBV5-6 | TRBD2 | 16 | CASSFIRERDKNIQYF